Following are 27 T cell receptor beta chains from one sample sequenced in a study of beta chain features in type 1 diabetes. All of the isolated RNA was reverse transcribed, so expressed TCRB transcripts were sequenced. Generated by immunoSEQ multiplex PCR, the TCRdb table keeps only in-frame clones and is missing some. This sample has about 360,000 clones, with roughly 12% found just once. Sequencing used naive CD4+ T cells from blood. Receptors originate from a man between 18 and 29 years old in good health.

This clone was recorded a few times. This chain uses TRBV4-2 with TRBJ2-3, with TRBD2 matching 14 bases. The CDR3 has 18 residues. CDR1 and CDR2 from the germline V gene are LGHNA and YNFKEQ. With V trimmed by 0 bases and J by 5 bases, 7 bases remained unmatched. DNA for the CDR3: TGTGCCAGCAGCCAAGACGGACTAGCGGGAGGCTTGATAGATACGCAGTATTTT. Translating it yields CASSQDGLAGGLIDTQYF.

This clone was seen a few times. The chain couples TRBV2 to TRBJ2-2; D unresolved. Germline lookup yields CDR1 SNHLY and CDR2 FYNNEI. The CDR3 sequence is 10 residues long. With 6 bases removed from V and 7 bases from J, the gap between germline ends came to 3 bases. The CDR3 bases are TGTGCCAGCAGCTTCGGGGAGCTGTTTTTT. Protein: CASSFGELFF.

J is TRBJ2-7 and V is TRBV27; TRBD1 might be the D (6 bases). V lost 5 bases and J 4 bases, leaving 15 bases between the germline ends. CDR1 is MNHEY and CDR2 is SMNVEV in the germline V gene (reference sequence). The CDR3 length is 14 residues. The CDR3 coding sequence is TGTGCCAGCAGTCCCACTATACAGGGTTACGAGCAGTACTTC. Protein: CASSPTIQGYEQYF.

This clone was observed a handful of times. This sequence joins TRBV29-1 and TRBJ1-1, with D maybe TRBD1 (5 bases). Per germline, CDR1 SQVTM and CDR2 ANQGSEA. The CDR3 is 12 residues long. V shed 4 bases and J shed 7 bases, with 13 bases lying between them. The CDR3 DNA is TGCAGCGTTGGGTGGCCGGGGGGTGAAGCTTTCTTT. Amino acids: CSVGWPGGEAFF.

This clone was counted only a few times. The chain carries TRBV5-4 and TRBJ2-7, with D possibly matching TRBD2 (5 bases). Germline V gives CDR1 SGHNT, CDR2 YYREEE (reference sequence). V was trimmed by 3 bases and J by 1 base, leaving 5 bases between them. This CDR3 is built from 12 residues. In nucleotides, the CDR3 is TGTGCCAGCAGCTCGGGGTCCTACGAGCAGTACTTC. Translating gives CASSSGSYEQYF.

This clone was observed a handful of times. V gene TRBV7-9 combines with J gene TRBJ2-5; 8 bases align to TRBD1. There are 18 residues in the CDR3. V trimming: 1 base; J trimming: 2 bases; junction bases outside the gene matches: 12. The germline V gene has CDR1 SEHNR and CDR2 FQNEAQ (reference sequence). The CDR3 DNA follows: TGTGCCAGCAGCTTAGGTATTGGCCAGGGGGCCCTTCAAGAGACCCAGTACTTC. The encoded protein is CASSLGIGQGALQETQYF. Complete variable domain (other parts from reference TRBV7-9 and TRBJ2-5): DTGVSQNPRHKITKRGQNVTFRCDPISEHNRLYWYRQTLGQGPEFLTYFQNEAQLEKSRLLSDRFSAERPKGSFSTLEIQRTEQGDSAMYLCASSLGIGQGALQETQYFGPGTRLLVL.

This clone showed up many times. This sample includes further DNA sequences coding for the same CDR3. This chain connects TRBV7-9 to TRBJ2-1; perhaps TRBD1 as D (5 bases). The V and J ends lost 4 bases and 6 bases respectively, with 7 bases between them. This CDR3 comprises 12 residues. Germline V gives CDR1 SEHNR, CDR2 FQNEAQ (reference sequence). The CDR3 region is CASSSDSNEQFF. CDR3 bases: TGTGCCAGCAGCTCCGACAGCAATGAGCAGTTCTTC.

The chain is built from TRBV28 and TRBJ1-3, with a tentative D call TRBD1 (6 bases). The V gene lost 6 bases and the J gene lost 0 bases, with 21 bases spanning the gap. Germline V gives CDR1 MDHEN, CDR2 SYDVKM. This CDR3 has 18 residues. In DNA form, the CDR3 reads TGTGCCAGCAGCGCGAGGGAGGGGGACGCTCGCTCTGGAAACACCATATATTTT. It yields the protein CASSAREGDARSGNTIYF.

The CDR3 sequence: CASSYSVAGTAYEQYF. CDR3 DNA: TGTGCCAGCAGTTACTCGGTCGCCGGGACAGCCTACGAGCAGTACTTC. The chain uses TRBV6-5 and TRBJ2-7, with TRBD1 identical over 7 bases. V dropped 0 bases and J dropped 2; count of bases not matched to a gene: 7. Germline V gene data show CDR1 as MNHEY and CDR2 as SVGAGI. This CDR3 contains 16 residues.

This chain connects TRBV7-3 to TRBJ2-6; TRBD2 aligns across 7 bases. CDR3 length: 17 residues. The germline V gene encodes CDR1 SGHTA and CDR2 FQGTGA. After removal of 2 bases from V and 1 base from J, the junction contained 5 bases not matched to a gene. CDR3 loop: CASSLAPGGSGANVLTF. DNA of the CDR3: TGTGCCAGCAGCTTAGCCCCGGGGGGTTCTGGGGCCAACGTCCTGACTTTC.

The chain couples TRBV28 to TRBJ1-2; 7 nucleotides line up with TRBD1. CDR1 and CDR2 from the germline V gene are MDHEN and SYDVKM. Trimming at V came to 7 bases and at J to 8 bases, leaving 10 bases not matched to a gene. This CDR3 comprises 13 residues. The CDR3 nucleotides read TGTGCCAGCAATCAGGACAGGTTGGGCGGCTACACCTTC. Amino acids: CASNQDRLGGYTF.

This clone was found once. V is TRBV5-6 and J is TRBJ1-1; 7 nucleotides agree with TRBD1. The CDR3 spans 15 residues. V shed 0 bases, J shed 6 bases, and the junction held 8 bases outside the gene matches. Looked up from germline, CDR1 is SGHDT and CDR2 is YYEEEE. CDR3 nucleotides: TGTGCCAGCAGCTTGGTCTGGACAGGTCCTGCTGAAGCTTTCTTT. It yields the protein CASSLVWTGPAEAFF.

A few counts support this clone. This sequence joins TRBV29-1 and TRBJ2-3, with TRBD2 matching 7 bases. The CDR3 is made up of 17 amino acids. Unmatched junction bases numbered 11, after V lost 2 bases and J lost 0 bases. The germline gives CDR1 SQVTM, CDR2 ANQGSEA. The CDR3, as DNA: TGCAGCGTTGAAAGGAGCGTAGTGGGGGGGAGCACAGATACGCAGTATTTT. Its translation is CSVERSVVGGSTDTQYF.

The chain carries TRBV29-1 and TRBJ1-2; D is undetermined. Germline values: CDR1 SQVTM, CDR2 ANQGSEA. This CDR3 has 13 amino acids. V dropped 3 bases and J dropped 6 bases, with 14 bases sitting between them. The CDR3 DNA follows: TGCAGCGTTGATAGCGGCACCGGGAATGGCTACACCTTC. It codes for CSVDSGTGNGYTF.

The chain employs TRBV18 and TRBJ2-5; TRBD2 might be the D (5 bases). The CDR3 sequence is 13 residues long. Germline CDR1 is KGHSH and CDR2 is LQKENI. Trimming removed 6 bases at V and 2 bases at J, with 10 bases between. In DNA, the CDR3 is TGTGCCAGCTCCTCGGGAATGCAAGAGACCCAGTACTTC. Translation: CASSSGMQETQYF. The variable domain in full, with the rest retrieved from reference TRBV18 and TRBJ2-5, is NAGVMQNPRHLVRRRGQEARLRCSPMKGHSHVYWYRQLPEEGLKFMVYLQKENIIDESGMPKERFSAEFPKEGPSILRIQQVVRGDSAAYFCASSSGMQETQYFGPGTRLLVL.

This chain joins TRBV6-5 and TRBJ2-3, with 10 bases fitting TRBD1. V gave up 9 bases and J gave up 1 base; unmatched junction bases: 4. CDR3 length: 14 amino acids. Germline CDR1 reads MNHEY; CDR2 reads SVGAGI. CDR3 protein: CASAGQGRTDTQYF. The CDR3 nucleotides are TGTGCCAGTGCGGGACAGGGGCGCACAGATACGCAGTATTTT.

This clone has just a few counts. V gene TRBV4-2 combines with J gene TRBJ1-1, with D possibly being TRBD1 (6 bases). This CDR3 is built from 15 residues. Germline V gene lookup returns CDR1 LGHNA and CDR2 YNFKEQ. V lost 2 bases and J lost 6, with 16 bases in between. CDR3 nucleotide sequence: TGTGCCAGCAGCCAATTGGGGGGGCGGTTTCCTGAAGCTTTCTTT. Its protein product is CASSQLGGRFPEAFF.

The chain links TRBV25-1 to TRBJ2-5; 8 nucleotides align to TRBD1. With V trimmed by 6 bases and J by 5 bases, 5 bases remained unmatched. The CDR3 runs to 13 residues. Germline values: CDR1 MGHDK, CDR2 SYGVNS. The CDR3 region has the DNA TGTGCCAGCAGAGGACAGGGCTGGGAGACCCAGTACTTC. Translation: CASRGQGWETQYF.

This clone has just a few counts. J is TRBJ2-5 and V is TRBV7-8; the D gene is possibly TRBD2 (5 bases). Trimming removed 5 bases at V and 1 base at J, with 20 bases between. The germline gives CDR1 SGHVS, CDR2 FQNEAQ. The CDR3 sequence is 17 residues long. DNA of the CDR3: TGTGCCAGCAGCCGAGGACGGGGTGGCGGAACCCAAGAGACCCAGTACTTC. Its translation is CASSRGRGGGTQETQYF. Full variable domain (rest looked up from reference TRBV7-8 and TRBJ2-5): GAGVSQSPRYKVAKRGQDVALRCDPISGHVSLFWYQQALGQGPEFLTYFQNEAQLDKSGLPSDRFFAERPEGSVSTLKIQRTQQEDSAVYLCASSRGRGGGTQETQYFGPGTRLLVL.

This clone turned up a few times. CDR3 bases: TGTGCCAGCTCCCCGACTAGCGGGAATGGCAATGAGCAGTTCTTC. Translated: CASSPTSGNGNEQFF. The chain joins TRBV18 to TRBJ2-1, with 11 positions matching TRBD2. This CDR3 contains 15 residues. CDR1 KGHSH and CDR2 LQKENI come from the germline V gene. V lost 6 bases to trimming and J lost 6 bases; unmatched junction nucleotides: 7.

The chain carries TRBV7-2 and TRBJ2-7, with D unclear. Germline V lookup: CDR1 SGHTA, CDR2 FQGNSA. The CDR3 extends over 14 amino acids. The ends were cut back, 5 bases at V and 3 bases at J, with 14 bases in the middle. The CDR3 nucleotides read TGTGCCAGCAGCCGAGTATTTGGTGGCTACGAGCAGTACTTC. It is translated as CASSRVFGGYEQYF.

As concerns this clone: This CDR3 is also generated by other DNA sequences in the sample. The gene calls are TRBV5-1 and TRBJ1-1; D remains unclear. V dropped 1 base and J dropped 0 bases, with 4 bases sitting between them. There are 13 residues in the CDR3. Germline assignment: CDR1 SGHRS and CDR2 YFSETQ. DNA for the CDR3: TGCGCCAGCAGCTTGACAGTGAACACTGAAGCTTTCTTT. Its protein is CASSLTVNTEAFF.

CDR3 region: CSVANSNTDTQYF. CDR3 DNA sequence: TGCAGCGTTGCCAACAGCAACACAGATACGCAGTATTTT. This chain connects TRBV29-1 to TRBJ2-3; D is uncertain. The germline V and J ends were trimmed by 4 bases and 2 bases, with 10 bases remaining between them. CDR1 is SQVTM, CDR2 ANQGSEA, per germline. The CDR3 has 13 residues.

The chain couples TRBV14 to TRBJ2-1, with 9 bases that match TRBD2. V gave up 1 base and J gave up 6 bases; unmatched junction bases: 10. The V gene's germline CDR1 is SGHDN and CDR2 FVKESK. This CDR3 region has 17 residues. Written as DNA, the CDR3 is TGTGCCAGCAGCCAAGTTCCGAGGGCTAGCGGGGCCAATGAGCAGTTCTTC. It encodes CASSQVPRASGANEQFF.

The chain uses TRBV7-2 and TRBJ2-1; D may be TRBD1 (6 bases). The CDR3 is 14 amino acids. Trimming took 5 bases from V and 5 from J, leaving 13 bases between them. Germline CDR1 SGHTA, CDR2 FQGNSA. Here the CDR3 DNA reads TGTGCCAGCAGCGGACCGGGACAAAACAATGAGCAGTTCTTC. Residues: CASSGPGQNNEQFF.

This clone turned up a few times. The chain joins TRBV5-1 to TRBJ1-4; 7 bases agree with TRBD1. J was trimmed by 8 bases and V by 1 base; bases with no gene match: 2. The CDR3 has 13 residues. Germline CDR1 is SGHRS and CDR2 is YFSETQ. CDR3: CASSLPGGEKLFF. The CDR3 DNA is TGCGCCAGCAGCTTGCCAGGGGGGGAAAAACTGTTTTTT.

There are a few counts of this clone. The chain recombines TRBV14 with TRBJ2-2, with D possibly matching TRBD2 (5 bases). The germline V gene has CDR1 SGHDN and CDR2 FVKESK. CDR3 length: 13 amino acids. V was shortened by 7 bases and J by 1 base, with 7 bases between the two germline ends. The CDR3 coding sequence is TGTGCCAGCACGGGGAGGAACACCGGGGAGCTGTTTTTT. This sequence encodes CASTGRNTGELFF.